The 12 T cell receptor beta chains below all came from one sample that was sequenced in a study of blood T cell repertoires in COVID-19. Profiling relied on immunoSEQ multiplex PCR, and the TCRdb table lists in-frame clones only, not all of them. The sample has some 150,000 clones, 80% seen once. Sequenced: peripheral blood. The receptors come from a man in his sixties with acute or convalescent COVID-19.

The chain has TRBV3-1 (or the pseudogene TRBV3-2) and TRBJ2-7, with 9 bases that match TRBD1. Germline V gene lookup returns CDR1 LGHDT and CDR2 YNNKEL (reference sequence). V lost 7 bases to trimming and J lost 3 bases; unmatched junction nucleotides: 4. This CDR3 spans 13 amino acids. The CDR3 loop reads CASTRQGGYEQYF. CDR3 in DNA: TGTGCCAGCACCAGACAGGGGGGCTACGAGCAGTACTTC.

V gene TRBV2 combines with J gene TRBJ2-1; TRBD2 aligns across 13 bases. Germline CDR1 is SNHLY and CDR2 is FYNNEI. The CDR3 loop spans 13 amino acids. The CDR3 spells CVRTSGRAGEQFF. The CDR3 DNA follows: TGTGTAAGAACTAGCGGGAGGGCCGGTGAGCAGTTCTTC.

This chain uses TRBV6-5 with TRBJ1-2, with 7 bases that match TRBD1. Germline trimming cut 5 bases from V and 8 bases from J; bases unmatched to any gene: 5. Per germline, CDR1 MNHEY and CDR2 SVGAGI. This CDR3 has 12 residues. CDR3: CASSTQGRGYTF. DNA for the CDR3: TGTGCCAGCAGTACACAGGGGAGAGGCTACACCTTC.

V usage is TRBV6-1 and J usage is TRBJ1-6, with D hard to call. CDR1 is MNHNS and CDR2 is SASEGT in the germline V gene. Trimming took 2 bases from V and 7 from J, leaving 3 bases between them. The CDR3 contains 12 residues. The CDR3, as DNA: TGTGCCAGCAGTGAATCAAATTCACCCCTCCACTTT. Translation gives CASSESNSPLHF.

This chain joins TRBV6-4 and TRBJ2-2; D is perhaps TRBD2 (5 bases). Germline values: CDR1 MRHNA, CDR2 SNTAGT. V dropped 6 bases and J dropped 2 bases, with 16 bases sitting between them. The CDR3 covers 16 residues. For the CDR3, the DNA is TGTGCCAGCAGCCTGAGGGCGGACGTTAACACCGGGGAGCTGTTTTTT. It yields the protein CASSLRADVNTGELFF.

The chain joins TRBV7-2 to TRBJ2-1; TRBD2 matches 14 bases. V lost 5 bases to trimming and J lost 9 bases; unmatched junction nucleotides: 9. The CDR3 length is 16 residues. The germline gives CDR1 SGHTA, CDR2 FQGNSA. CDR3 sequence: CASSMGLAGVGGEQFF. The CDR3 nucleotides are TGTGCCAGCAGCATGGGACTAGCGGGAGTCGGGGGTGAGCAGTTCTTC.

The chain combines TRBV7-2 with TRBJ1-2; D remains unclear. CDR1 is SGHTA, CDR2 FQGNSA, per germline. This CDR3 spans 12 amino acids. V was pared by 1 base and J by 4 bases, with 4 bases between. CDR3 in amino acids: CASSLDIYGYTF. The CDR3 coding sequence is TGTGCCAGCAGCTTAGACATCTATGGCTACACCTTC.

About this clone: The germline gene is not matched at one end of the junction; a read error may be the cause. The chain uses TRBV7-2 and TRBJ1-6, with 9 bases lining up with TRBD1. Germline CDR1 and CDR2: SGHTA and FQGNSA. This CDR3 region has 16 residues. Here the CDR3 reads CASNLGTRDRASPLHF. The DNA for the CDR3 is TGTGCCAGCAACTTAGGAACCCGGGACAGGGCTTCACCCCTCCACTTT.

This chain joins TRBV4-2 and TRBJ2-7; 13 nucleotides align to TRBD2. The V segment lost 1 base and the J segment 4 bases; nucleotides outside the gene matches: 4. Per germline, CDR1 LGHNA and CDR2 YNFKEQ. This CDR3 has 16 residues. Here the CDR3 reads CASSQVALAGGYEQYF. DNA for the CDR3: TGTGCCAGCAGCCAAGTCGCACTAGCGGGAGGGTACGAGCAGTACTTC.

J is TRBJ2-1 and V is TRBV11-2, with 9 bases that match TRBD2. The V and J ends lost 1 base and 3 bases, in that order; junction bases with no gene match: 4. The CDR3 runs to 16 residues. In germline, CDR1 is SGHAT, CDR2 FQNNGV. CDR3 amino acids: CASSLAGSGGYNEQFF. CDR3 DNA sequence: TGTGCCAGCAGCTTAGCGGGTAGCGGGGGCTACAATGAGCAGTTCTTC.

There are a few counts of this clone. This chain joins TRBV19 and TRBJ1-5; 12 bases fit TRBD1. Per the germline V gene, CDR1 is LNHDA and CDR2 is SQIVND (reference sequence). The CDR3 length is 15 residues. The ends lost 6 bases at V and 4 bases at J; junction bases unmatched: 4. CDR3 in amino acids: CASSRDRGQNQPQHF. The CDR3 bases are TGTGCCAGTAGCAGGGACAGGGGGCAGAATCAGCCCCAGCATTTT. The variable domain in full, with the rest retrieved from reference TRBV19 and TRBJ1-5, is DGGITQSPKYLFRKEGQNVTLSCEQNLNHDAMYWYRQDPGQGLRLIYYSQIVNDFQKGDIAEGYSVSREKKESFPLTVTSAQKNPTAFYLCASSRDRGQNQPQHFGDGTRLSIL.

The chain combines TRBV11-3 with TRBJ2-1, with a weak D call TRBD1 (6 bases). The CDR3 loop spans 14 amino acids. Germline CDR1 reads SGHNT; CDR2 reads YENEEA. V was pared by 5 bases and J by 2 bases, with 10 bases between. The CDR3 reads CASSGAGAYNEQFF. For the CDR3, the DNA is TGTGCCAGCAGCGGCGCAGGGGCCTACAATGAGCAGTTCTTC. Combining the CDR3 with reference TRBV11-3 and TRBJ2-1 gives the whole variable domain EAGVVQSPRYKIIEKKQPVAFWCNPISGHNTLYWYLQNLGQGPELLIRYENEEAVDDSQLPKDRFSAERLKGVDSTLKIQPAELGDSAVYLCASSGAGAYNEQFFGPGTRLTVL.